This TCR beta chain was sequenced during a study of blood T cell repertoires in COVID-19. Study summary: PBMCs, B-cell-depleted T cells, or T cells provided the cDNA or gDNA that made up the material.

Study processing details: Amplified reference gene primers provided the basis for estimating nucleated cell counts. Sequencing used immunoSEQ multiplex PCR; TCRdb keeps in-frame clones, though not all of them. Clone size and V and J calls were adopted from that table, with D and trimming inferred from the DNA. The data contain 200,000 to 250,000 clones, 82% of them singletons. The Seattle patients joined while their infection was active and were tracked longitudinally afterward. Sequencing was carried out using peripheral blood. The origin of this receptor is an elderly woman with COVID-19, enrolled during active disease.

Here the CDR3 DNA reads TGTGCCAGCAGTGAATCTCTGCAGGGGGCACGGTTCTTC. Its protein product is CASSESLQGARFF. This chain links TRBV6-1 with TRBJ2-1; 8 bases align to TRBD1. The CDR3 loop spans 13 amino acids. V lost 2 bases to trimming and J lost 15 bases; unmatched junction nucleotides: 9. Per germline, CDR1 MNHNS and CDR2 SASEGT.